This T cell receptor beta chain was captured in a study of blood T cell repertoires in COVID-19. Losses at the gene ends were 5 bases for V and 10 bases for J; bases not matched to a gene: 24. This CDR3 region has 19 residues. CDR1 MNHEY and CDR2 SMNVEV come from the germline V gene (reference sequence). Authors' processing steps: Amplification of reference gene primers provided the estimated nucleated cell counts. The table came from immunoSEQ multiplex PCR; TCRdb's copy has only in-frame clones and leaves some out. V and J calls and clone size are copied from that table; D and trimming were computed from the DNA. Here the sample spans approximately 310,000 clones, 85% being singletons.

The rearrangement uses TRBV27 and TRBJ2-1; TRBD1 matches 9 bases. The sequenced material came from PBMCs or T cells enriched from blood (not recorded which). The source of this sequence is a woman aged 25-40 years who had been exposed to COVID-19. CDR3: CASSRRPPGQGQRRGEQFF. CDR3 coding DNA: TGTGCCAGCAGTCGGCGGCCCCCGGGACAGGGACAACGGAGGGGGGAGCAGTTCTTC.